The 32 T cell receptor beta chains below all came from one sample that was sequenced in a study of early T cells in non-severe SARS-CoV-2 infection. TCRdb re-derived calls from the 5' RACE reads in MiXCR, one entry per CDR3 protein. The sample lists some 40,000 distinct CDR3 sequences, 4.6% occurring once. The sequenced sample was whole blood. The origin of the receptors is an adult who was a healthcare worker with PCR-confirmed SARS-CoV-2 infection or an uninfected control (not recorded which).

This clonotype was seen at least ten times. The chain combines TRBV5-1 with TRBJ2-6; TRBD1 agrees at 7 bases. The germline V gene has CDR1 SGHRS and CDR2 YFSETQ. The CDR3 runs 17 residues. The ends lost 4 bases at V and 0 bases at J; junction bases unmatched: 7. The CDR3 loop is CASSRGQPGSGANVLTF. The CDR3 bases are TGCGCCAGCAGCAGGGGACAGCCAGGCTCTGGGGCCAACGTCCTGACTTTC.

This clonotype was seen ten or more times. The chain uses TRBV9 and TRBJ1-1; 8 nucleotides match TRBD1. Germline values: CDR1 SGDLS, CDR2 YYNGEE. With 10 bases clipped from V and 5 bases from J, the junction kept 10 bases outside the gene matches. This CDR3 has 13 residues. The CDR3 region has the DNA TGTGCCGGGAGCAGGGGGCCCGGGACTGAAGCTTTCTTT. Translating it yields CAGSRGPGTEAFF.

Ten or more counts support this clonotype. The chain joins TRBV9 to TRBJ2-3; 8 bases line up with TRBD2. CDR1 and CDR2 from the germline V gene are SGDLS and YYNGEE. V lost 0 bases and J lost 4; bases outside the gene matches: 1. This CDR3 contains 14 residues. The CDR3 DNA reads as TGTGCCAGCAGCGTAGCGGGGGGGCCAGATACGCAGTATTTT. It is translated as CASSVAGGPDTQYF. The full variable domain, with the rest looked up from reference TRBV9 and TRBJ2-3, is DSGVTQTPKHLITATGQRVTLRCSPRSGDLSVYWYQQSLDQGLQFLIQYYNGEERAKGNILERFSAQQFPDLHSELNLSSLELGDSALYFCASSVAGGPDTQYFGPGTRLTVL.

This clonotype showed up just a few times. The DNA of the CDR3 is TGCGCCAGCAGCCCTTCCGTTTACGGGGTGAACACCGGGGAGCTGTTTTTT. This codes for CASSPSVYGVNTGELFF. The rearrangement links TRBV5-1 to TRBJ2-2; a possible D gene is TRBD2 (5 bases). V lost 4 bases to trimming and J lost 1 base, with 17 bases between them. The CDR3 spans 17 residues. CDR1 SGHRS and CDR2 YFSETQ come from the germline V gene.

This clonotype was recorded at least ten times. This rearrangement joins TRBV20-1 to TRBJ1-4; a weak D match, TRBD1 (5 bases). The CDR3 sequence is 13 residues long. Germline values: CDR1 DFQATT, CDR2 SNEGSKA (reference sequence). V lost 6 bases and J lost 2, with 10 bases in between. The CDR3 nucleotides read TGCAGTGCCTCGGGACGGACTAATGAAAAACTGTTTTTT. This translates into CSASGRTNEKLFF.

In its sample, this clonotype was seen many times. The genes are TRBV30 and TRBJ2-7, with D possibly matching TRBD2 (5 bases). The CDR3 is 14 amino acids. V shed 2 bases and J shed 0 bases, with 11 bases lying between them. Germline-derived CDR1 and CDR2 are GTSNPN and SVGIG (reference sequence). CDR3 coding DNA: TGTGCCTGGAGTTTTTCCCGGGGCTCCTACGAGCAGTACTTC. Translation gives CAWSFSRGSYEQYF.

This clonotype occurred a few times. The CDR3 protein is CASSQEVFRQGKNIQYF. CDR3 in DNA: TGTGCCAGCAGCCAAGAGGTCTTTCGGCAGGGGAAAAACATTCAGTACTTC. The chain employs TRBV3-1 and TRBJ2-4; possibly TRBD1 for D (6 bases). This CDR3 has 17 amino acids. Germline V gene lookup returns CDR1 LGHDT and CDR2 YNNKEL (reference sequence). Trimming stripped 0 bases from V and 4 bases from J, with 16 bases between.

There are many counts of this clonotype. This sequence joins TRBV12-3 or TRBV12-4 and TRBJ1-1; D gene uncertain. Deletions cut 3 bases from V and 9 bases from J, with 8 bases between. The CDR3 runs 11 residues. In nucleotides, the CDR3 is TGTGCCAGCAGTTTGAGCTCCCAAGCTTTCTTT. Its protein product is CASSLSSQAFF.

This clonotype was seen a few times. The chain has TRBV5-1 and TRBJ1-1; D may be TRBD1 (5 bases). V lost 6 bases and J 1 base, leaving 13 bases between the germline ends. Germline CDR1 and CDR2: SGHRS and YFSETQ. This CDR3 is 14 amino acids long. The CDR3 bases are TGCGCCAGCAATTACGGGGCGGAGAACACTGAAGCTTTCTTT. Amino acid sequence: CASNYGAENTEAFF. Full variable domain (outside the CDR3, taken from reference TRBV5-1 and TRBJ1-1): KAGVTQTPRYLIKTRGQQVTLSCSPISGHRSVSWYQQTPGQGLQFLFEYFSETQRNKGNFPGRFSGRQFSNSRSEMNVSTLELGDSALYLCASNYGAENTEAFFGQGTRLTVV.

This clonotype was seen many times. The chain carries TRBV4-1 and TRBJ1-5, with TRBD1 as a possible D gene (6 bases). With 3 bases removed from V and 11 bases from J, the gap between germline ends came to 17 bases. Germline CDR1 is MGHRA and CDR2 is YSYEKL. The length of the CDR3 is 14 residues. The CDR3 protein is CASSQEYRDTSQHF. Written as DNA, the CDR3 is TGCGCCAGCAGCCAGGAATACAGGGACACGTCCCAGCATTTT.

This clonotype was recorded at least ten times. The chain joins TRBV20-1 to TRBJ1-2; D is perhaps TRBD1 (6 bases). The CDR3 runs 14 residues. Trimming cost V 0 bases and J 7 bases, with 15 bases left between them. Germline V gene lookup returns CDR1 DFQATT and CDR2 SNEGSKA (reference sequence). The CDR3 DNA reads TGCAGTGCTAGAGATCCCCAGGGGTCTCTTGGCTACACCTTC. It yields the protein CSARDPQGSLGYTF.

This clonotype has more than one count but fewer than ten. The chain carries TRBV20-1 and TRBJ2-1; D may be TRBD1 or TRBD2 (5 bases each). The CDR3 spans 13 residues. Germline CDR1 reads DFQATT; CDR2 reads SNEGSKA (reference sequence). Trimming left V 0 bases short and J 4 bases short, with 7 bases between. CDR3 in DNA: TGCAGTGCTAGAGATGGGGGTTACAATGAGCAGTTCTTC. This encodes CSARDGGYNEQFF.

In this sample, this clonotype turned up a few times. This chain uses TRBV7-2 with TRBJ2-5, with unresolved D. This CDR3 has 11 amino acids. The ends were cut back, 5 bases at V and 3 bases at J, with 4 bases in the middle. Germline-derived CDR1 and CDR2 are SGHTA and FQGNSA. The CDR3 sequence: CASSAKETQYF. DNA of the CDR3: TGTGCCAGCAGCGCCAAAGAGACCCAGTACTTC.

This clonotype has more than one count but fewer than ten. The chain carries TRBV12-3 or TRBV12-4 and TRBJ2-3; 8 nucleotides line up with TRBD2. The CDR3 spans 14 residues. The junction had 9 bases not matched to a gene; V was cut back by 6 bases and J by 7 bases. CDR3 protein: CASSRGGSSHTQYF. CDR3 in DNA: TGTGCCAGCAGCCGCGGGGGGTCCTCTCATACGCAGTATTTT.

This clonotype was seen many times. The J gene is TRBJ2-3, the V gene TRBV6-5, with D perhaps matching TRBD2 (6 bases). This CDR3 comprises 13 residues. Per the germline V gene, CDR1 is MNHEY and CDR2 is SVGAGI. Trimming cost V 11 bases and J 2 bases, with 14 bases left between them. CDR3 protein: CASRREDTDTQYF. The DNA of the CDR3 is TGTGCCTCCCGCAGGGAGGACACAGATACGCAGTATTTT.

The chain uses TRBV7-9 and TRBJ2-7; D may be TRBD1 (6 bases). V lost 5 bases, J lost 1 base, and 9 bases lay in between. Germline CDR1 SEHNR, CDR2 FQNEAQ (reference sequence). The CDR3 spans 13 residues. The CDR3 nucleotides read TGTGCCAGCAGCCGGGACATTTCCTACGAGCAGTACTTC. As protein: CASSRDISYEQYF.

This clonotype was seen ten or more times. CDR3 region: CASSLSLNTEAFF. CDR3 nucleotide sequence: TGTGCCAGCAGTTTATCTTTGAACACTGAAGCTTTCTTT. The chain couples TRBV12-3 or TRBV12-4 to TRBJ1-1; no firm D call. The CDR3 has 13 amino acids. Trimming took off 2 bases at V and 0 bases at J, with 4 bases between the two ends.

Only a few counts were recorded for this clonotype. The chain couples TRBV5-4 to TRBJ2-3; 8 bases map to TRBD2. Trimming cost V 1 base and J 4 bases; bases outside gene matches: 5. CDR3 length: 15 residues. Germline values: CDR1 SGHNT, CDR2 YYREEE (reference sequence). The CDR3 DNA follows: TGTGCCAGCAGCTTGCGGGGGGGCAGGGCAGATACGCAGTATTTT. Translating gives CASSLRGGRADTQYF. The variable domain in full, completed from reference TRBV5-4 and TRBJ2-3, reads ETGVTQSPTHLIKTRGQQVTLRCSSQSGHNTVSWYQQALGQGPQFIFQYYREEENGRGNFPPRFSGLQFPNYSSELNVNALELDDSALYLCASSLRGGRADTQYFGPGTRLTVL.

There are many counts of this clonotype. The chain couples TRBV6-1 to TRBJ2-7; D not resolved. The V and J ends lost 2 bases and 6 bases respectively, with 5 bases between them. CDR1 is MNHNS and CDR2 is SASEGT in the germline V gene. This CDR3 comprises 11 residues. CDR3 coding DNA: TGTGCCAGCAGTGAACAACCCGAGCAGTACTTC. It translates to CASSEQPEQYF.

This clonotype occurred many times. The chain links TRBV30 to TRBJ2-7, with D perhaps TRBD1 (6 bases). The V end lost 1 base, the J end lost 2 bases, and 30 bases lay between the germline ends. The germline CDR1 and CDR2 sequences are GTSNPN and SVGIG (reference sequence). The CDR3 is 20 residues long. CDR3 DNA: TGTGCCTGGAGTGGTGTCCACCCCCAGGGGAGAGGGAGAATCACCTACGAGCAGTACTTC. Amino acids: CAWSGVHPQGRGRITYEQYF.

This sequence joins TRBV29-1 and TRBJ2-1, with a possible D match to TRBD1 (6 bases). V was trimmed by 5 bases and J by 4 bases, leaving 15 bases between them. Germline loops: CDR1 SQVTM, CDR2 ANQGSEA. The CDR3 consists of 14 residues. In nucleotides, the CDR3 is TGCAGCGTTTTACAGGGAGAGGTGTACAATGAGCAGTTCTTC. Protein sequence: CSVLQGEVYNEQFF.

This clonotype appeared many times. The chain recombines TRBV20-1 with TRBJ2-1; tentative D call: TRBD1 (5 bases). Germline CDR1 reads DFQATT; CDR2 reads SNEGSKA (reference sequence). The CDR3 consists of 12 residues. The CDR3 nucleotides read TGCAGCCCTGGAGACAGCAGCAATGAGCAGTTCTTC. Protein: CSPGDSSNEQFF.

This clonotype was counted at least ten times. The chain recombines TRBV6-5 with TRBJ1-6, with D hard to call. V was pared by 4 bases and J by 10 bases, with 8 bases between. CDR1 is MNHEY, CDR2 SVGAGI, per germline. CDR3 size: 12 residues. Written as DNA, the CDR3 is TGTGCCAGCAGTTCCTGGCCGTCACCCCTCCACTTT. Translated: CASSSWPSPLHF.

This clonotype has a count of ten or more. The V gene is TRBV20-1, the J gene TRBJ2-5; weak D call: TRBD2 (6 bases). The germline gives CDR1 DFQATT, CDR2 SNEGSKA (reference sequence). Trimming took off 0 bases at V and 5 bases at J, with 10 bases between the two ends. The CDR3 is 13 amino acids. CDR3 residues: CSAREAGRETQYF. The CDR3 coding sequence is TGCAGTGCTAGAGAGGCGGGACGGGAGACCCAGTACTTC.

This clonotype was observed many times. The J gene is TRBJ2-1, the V gene TRBV29-1, with 9 bases identical to TRBD1. Unmatched junction bases numbered 6, after V lost 4 bases and J lost 5 bases. The CDR3 runs to 14 residues. From germline, CDR1 is SQVTM and CDR2 ANQGSEA. The CDR3 bases are TGCAGCGTTGCTACCGGGACAGGGAACAATGAGCAGTTCTTC. Amino acids: CSVATGTGNNEQFF.

This clonotype has ten or more counts. The chain combines TRBV18 with TRBJ1-1; D uncertain. Trimming cost V 1 base and J 2 bases, with 8 bases left between them. The germline V gene has CDR1 KGHSH and CDR2 LQKENI. The CDR3 runs to 14 residues. As DNA, the CDR3 is TGTGCCAGCTCACCACAACAGATTAACACTGAAGCTTTCTTT. Residues: CASSPQQINTEAFF.

Turning to this clonotype: With a much larger clone just one base away, this may be a read error. The genes are TRBV10-2 and TRBJ2-7; D possibly corresponds to TRBD1 (5 bases). This CDR3 comprises 13 residues. Between the trimmed V and J ends, which lost 7 bases and 2 bases, there was a span of 12 bases. Germline V gene data show CDR1 as WSHSY and CDR2 as SAAADI. In nucleotides, the CDR3 is TGCGCCAGCAATGCAGGCAGGGCCTACGAGCAGTACTTC. Translation: CASNAGRAYEQYF.

This clonotype occurred many times. The rearrangement uses TRBV5-5 and TRBJ1-1; possible D gene TRBD1, 5 bases. V dropped 5 bases and J dropped 5 bases, with 16 bases sitting between them. Germline loops: CDR1 SGHKS, CDR2 YYEKEE (reference sequence). The CDR3 has 14 amino acids. The CDR3 reads CASRGDPGGTEAFF. The CDR3, as DNA: TGTGCCAGCAGGGGGGACCCCGGAGGGACTGAAGCTTTCTTT. Full variable domain (rest looked up from reference TRBV5-5 and TRBJ1-1): DAGVTQSPTHLIKTRGQQVTLRCSPISGHKSVSWYQQVLGQGPQFIFQYYEKEERGRGNFPDRFSARQFPNYSSELNVNALLLGDSALYLCASRGDPGGTEAFFGQGTRLTVV.

This clonotype was detected only a few times. The V gene is TRBV18, the J gene TRBJ1-2, with D uncertain. In germline, CDR1 is KGHSH, CDR2 LQKENI. The CDR3 is made up of 14 amino acids. V lost 4 bases and J lost 8, with 17 bases in between. The CDR3 loop is CASSRSEGLIGYTF. The DNA of the CDR3 is TGTGCCAGCTCACGGTCCGAAGGGTTAATCGGCTACACCTTC.

This clonotype has ten or more counts. The V and J genes are TRBV5-8 and TRBJ2-5; D remains unclear. Trimming shortened V by 0 bases and J by 5 bases, and 14 bases separated the two germline ends. CDR1 SGHTS and CDR2 YDEGEE come from the germline V gene. The CDR3 has 15 amino acids. The CDR3: CASSLATETLETQYF. In nucleotides, the CDR3 is TGTGCCAGCAGCTTGGCAACAGAGACTTTGGAGACCCAGTACTTC.

This clonotype came up many times. The rearrangement joins TRBV9 to TRBJ2-1, with D possibly TRBD1 on 6 matching bases. The CDR3 length is 15 residues. Per germline, CDR1 SGDLS and CDR2 YYNGEE. Trimming cost V 2 bases and J 2 bases, with 11 bases left between them. Written as DNA, the CDR3 is TGTGCCAGCAGCGTCACAGGGCGCACCTACAATGAGCAGTTCTTC. Its protein product is CASSVTGRTYNEQFF.

At least ten counts were recorded for this clonotype. The rearrangement joins TRBV12-3 or TRBV12-4 to TRBJ1-2; TRBD1 is a possible D gene (6 bases). V lost 7 bases and J lost 7, with 16 bases in between. This CDR3 has 13 amino acids. The CDR3 DNA sequence: TGTGCCAGCACTCTGACGGGGGCGCGTGGCTACACCTTC. It translates to CASTLTGARGYTF.